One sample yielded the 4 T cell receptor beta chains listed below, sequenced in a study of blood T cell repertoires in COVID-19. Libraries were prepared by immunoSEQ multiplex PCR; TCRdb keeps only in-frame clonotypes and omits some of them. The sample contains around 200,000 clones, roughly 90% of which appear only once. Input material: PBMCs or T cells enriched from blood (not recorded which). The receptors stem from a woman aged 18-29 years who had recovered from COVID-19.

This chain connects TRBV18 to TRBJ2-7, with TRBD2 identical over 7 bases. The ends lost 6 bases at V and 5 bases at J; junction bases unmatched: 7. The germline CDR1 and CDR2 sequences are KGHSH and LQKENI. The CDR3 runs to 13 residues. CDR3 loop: CASSVRESDEQYF. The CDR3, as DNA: TGTGCCAGCTCGGTGCGGGAGTCGGACGAGCAGTACTTC.

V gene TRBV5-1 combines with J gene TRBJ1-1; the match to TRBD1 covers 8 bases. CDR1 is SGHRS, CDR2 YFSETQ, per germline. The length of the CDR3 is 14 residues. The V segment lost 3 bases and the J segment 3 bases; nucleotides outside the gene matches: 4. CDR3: CASSSGGKDTEAFF. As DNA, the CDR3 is TGCGCCAGCAGCTCAGGGGGCAAGGACACTGAAGCTTTCTTT.

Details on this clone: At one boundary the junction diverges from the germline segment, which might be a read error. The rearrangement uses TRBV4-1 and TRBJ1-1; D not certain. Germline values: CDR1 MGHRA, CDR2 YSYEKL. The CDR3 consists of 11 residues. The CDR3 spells CASNQGPGAFF. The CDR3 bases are TGCGCCAGCAACCAAGGGCCGGGAGCTTTCTTT.

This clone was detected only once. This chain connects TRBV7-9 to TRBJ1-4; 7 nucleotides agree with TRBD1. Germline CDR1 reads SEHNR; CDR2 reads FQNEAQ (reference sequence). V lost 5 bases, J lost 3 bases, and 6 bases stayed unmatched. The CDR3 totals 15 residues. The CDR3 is CASSQRQGANEKLFF. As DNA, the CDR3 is TGTGCCAGCAGCCAACGACAGGGAGCTAATGAAAAACTGTTTTTT.